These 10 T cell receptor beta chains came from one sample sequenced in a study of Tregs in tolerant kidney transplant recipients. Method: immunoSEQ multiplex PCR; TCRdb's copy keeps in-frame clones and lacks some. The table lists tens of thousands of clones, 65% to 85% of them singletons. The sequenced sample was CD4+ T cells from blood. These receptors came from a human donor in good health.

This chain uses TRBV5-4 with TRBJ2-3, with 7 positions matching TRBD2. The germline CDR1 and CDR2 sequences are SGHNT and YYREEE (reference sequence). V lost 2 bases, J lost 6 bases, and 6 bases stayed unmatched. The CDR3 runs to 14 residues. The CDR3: CASSLEGRGDTQYF. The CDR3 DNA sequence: TGTGCCAGCAGCTTAGAGGGGCGGGGGGATACGCAGTATTTT.

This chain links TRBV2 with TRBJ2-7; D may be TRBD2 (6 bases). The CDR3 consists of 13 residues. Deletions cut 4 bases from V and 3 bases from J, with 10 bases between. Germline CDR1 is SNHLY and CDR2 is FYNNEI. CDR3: CASSAGLHYEQYF. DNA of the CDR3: TGTGCCAGCAGTGCGGGACTCCACTACGAGCAGTACTTC.

CDR3 sequence: CASSHPPGTASDTQYF. As DNA, the CDR3 is TGCGCCAGCAGCCACCCACCCGGGACTGCCTCAGATACGCAGTATTTT. This chain joins TRBV4-3 and TRBJ2-3; maybe TRBD2 (6 bases). The germline V and J ends were trimmed by 3 bases and 4 bases, with 17 bases remaining between them. The CDR3 contains 16 residues. Germline V gene sequence: CDR1 LGHNA, CDR2 YSLEER.

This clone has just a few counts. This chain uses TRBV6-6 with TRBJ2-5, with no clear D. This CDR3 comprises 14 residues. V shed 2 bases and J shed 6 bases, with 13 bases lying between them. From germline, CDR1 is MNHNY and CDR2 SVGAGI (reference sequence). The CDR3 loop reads CASSYVGLEKTQYF. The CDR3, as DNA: TGTGCCAGCAGTTACGTAGGTTTGGAAAAGACCCAGTACTTC.

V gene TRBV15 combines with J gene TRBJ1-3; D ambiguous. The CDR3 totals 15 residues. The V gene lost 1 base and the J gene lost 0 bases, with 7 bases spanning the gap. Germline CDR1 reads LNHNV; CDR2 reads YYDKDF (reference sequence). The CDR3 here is CATSRGRASGNTIYF. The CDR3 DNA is TGTGCCACCAGCAGAGGTCGGGCCTCTGGAAACACCATATATTTT.

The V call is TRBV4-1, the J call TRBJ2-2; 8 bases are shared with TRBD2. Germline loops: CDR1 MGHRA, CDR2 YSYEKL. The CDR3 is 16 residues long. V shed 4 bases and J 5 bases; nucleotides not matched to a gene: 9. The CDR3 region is CASSLLAGRGTGELFF. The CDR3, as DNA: TGCGCCAGCAGCCTGCTAGCGGGCCGGGGTACCGGGGAGCTGTTTTTT.

DNA of the CDR3: TGTGCCAGCAGCGTACACCCCGGACAGGCGAATGAGCAGTTCTTC. Translating gives CASSVHPGQANEQFF. The genes are TRBV7-2 and TRBJ2-1, with 7 bases identical to TRBD1. In germline, CDR1 is SGHTA, CDR2 FQGNSA. This CDR3 has 15 amino acids. J lost 7 bases, V lost 5 bases, and 11 bases had no gene match.

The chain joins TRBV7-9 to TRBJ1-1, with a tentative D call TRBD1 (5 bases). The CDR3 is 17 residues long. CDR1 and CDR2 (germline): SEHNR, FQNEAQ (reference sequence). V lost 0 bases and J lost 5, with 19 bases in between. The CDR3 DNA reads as TGTGCCAGCAGCTTAGCTGCAGGGCTGGTACGGAGAACTGAAGCTTTCTTT. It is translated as CASSLAAGLVRRTEAFF.

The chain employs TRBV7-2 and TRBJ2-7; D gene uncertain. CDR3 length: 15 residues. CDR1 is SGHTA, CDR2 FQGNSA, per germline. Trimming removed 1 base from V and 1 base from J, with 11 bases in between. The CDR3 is CASSLDAEISYEQYF. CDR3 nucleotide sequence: TGTGCCAGCAGCTTAGATGCAGAAATTTCCTACGAGCAGTACTTC. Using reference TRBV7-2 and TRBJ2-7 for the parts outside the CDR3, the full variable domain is GAGVSQSPSNKVTEKGKDVELRCDPISGHTALYWYRQSLGQGLEFLIYFQGNSAPDKSGLPSDRFSAERTGGSVSTLTIQRTQQEDSAVYLCASSLDAEISYEQYFGPGTRLTVT.

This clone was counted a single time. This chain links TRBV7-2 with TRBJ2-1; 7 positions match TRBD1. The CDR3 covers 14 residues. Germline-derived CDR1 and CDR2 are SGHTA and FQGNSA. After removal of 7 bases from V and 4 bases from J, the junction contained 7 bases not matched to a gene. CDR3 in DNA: TGTGCCAGCACTGGACAGGCCTTTTACAATGAGCAGTTCTTC. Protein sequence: CASTGQAFYNEQFF.